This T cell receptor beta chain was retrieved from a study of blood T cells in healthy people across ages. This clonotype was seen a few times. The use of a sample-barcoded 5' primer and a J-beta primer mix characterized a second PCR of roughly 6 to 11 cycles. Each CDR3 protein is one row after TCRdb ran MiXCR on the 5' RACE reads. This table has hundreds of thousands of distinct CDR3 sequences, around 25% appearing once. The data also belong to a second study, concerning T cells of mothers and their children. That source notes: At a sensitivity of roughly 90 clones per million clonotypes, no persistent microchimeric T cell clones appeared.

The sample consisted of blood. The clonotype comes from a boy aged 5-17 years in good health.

CDR3: CSVEAGGQETQYF. The CDR3 DNA sequence: TGCAGCGTTGAAGCCGGGGGCCAGGAGACCCAGTACTTC. The chain has TRBV29-1 and TRBJ2-5; D possibly uses TRBD1 or TRBD2 (6 bases each). V was pared by 1 base and J by 5 bases, with 11 bases between. From germline, CDR1 is SQVTM and CDR2 ANQGSEA. This CDR3 has 13 amino acids.